This T cell receptor (beta chain) was profiled in a study of T cell responses to AZD1222 COVID-19 vaccine. Study results and limitations: Spike-specific TCR repertoires showed rising breadth and depth after two AZD1222 doses. Most donors were white British, females outnumbered males, and clonal diversity was possibly underestimated.

Using immunoSEQ multiplex PCR, the repertoire was profiled, and TCRdb retains in-frame clones only, with some absent. This sample has fewer than 150,000 clones, with about 91% found just once. Concerning this clone itself: Its antigen is undetermined.

This CDR3 region has 16 residues. Between the trimmed V and J ends, which lost 7 bases and 9 bases, there was a span of 24 bases. Per germline, CDR1 MNHNY and CDR2 SVGAGI (reference sequence). The receptor's source is an adult in good health. This chain uses TRBV6-6 with TRBJ2-2; D assignment may be TRBD1 or TRBD2 (5 bases each). Material: peripheral blood, obtained on day 0 of AZD1222 vaccination. Here the CDR3 DNA reads TGTGCCAGCACTAGAAACTCCGGGACGCAGGTCAGGGAGCTGTTTTTT. It is translated as CASTRNSGTQVRELFF.